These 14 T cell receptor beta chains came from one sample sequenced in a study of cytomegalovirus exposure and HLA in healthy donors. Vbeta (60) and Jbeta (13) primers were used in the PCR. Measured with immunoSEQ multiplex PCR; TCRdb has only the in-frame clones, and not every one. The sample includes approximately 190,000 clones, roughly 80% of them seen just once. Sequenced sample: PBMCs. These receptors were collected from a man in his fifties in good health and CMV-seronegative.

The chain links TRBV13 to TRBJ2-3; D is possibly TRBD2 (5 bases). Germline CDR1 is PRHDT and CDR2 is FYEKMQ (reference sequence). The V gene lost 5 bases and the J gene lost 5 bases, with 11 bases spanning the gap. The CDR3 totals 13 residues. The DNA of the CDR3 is TGTGCCAGCAGCGAACTCCGGGGAGATACGCAGTATTTT. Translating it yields CASSELRGDTQYF.

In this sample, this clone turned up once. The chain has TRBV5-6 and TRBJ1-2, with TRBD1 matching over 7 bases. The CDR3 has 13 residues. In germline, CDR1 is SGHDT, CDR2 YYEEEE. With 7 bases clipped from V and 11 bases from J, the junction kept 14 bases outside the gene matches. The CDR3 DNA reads TGTGCCAGCCAGGTGCCGTCCGGGACAGTTTACACCTTC. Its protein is CASQVPSGTVYTF.

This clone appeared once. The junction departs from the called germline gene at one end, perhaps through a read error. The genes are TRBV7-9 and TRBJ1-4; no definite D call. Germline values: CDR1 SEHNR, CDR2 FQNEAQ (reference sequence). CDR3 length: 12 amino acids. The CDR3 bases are TGTTCCAGCAGCCCCCGAGAGGAAAAACTGTTTTTT. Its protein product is CSSSPREEKLFF.

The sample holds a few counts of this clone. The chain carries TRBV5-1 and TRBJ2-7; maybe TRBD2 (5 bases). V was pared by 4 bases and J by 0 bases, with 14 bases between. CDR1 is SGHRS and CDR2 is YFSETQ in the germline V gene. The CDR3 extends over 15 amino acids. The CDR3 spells CASSQETGISYEQYF. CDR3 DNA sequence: TGCGCCAGCAGCCAAGAAACGGGAATCTCCTACGAGCAGTACTTC. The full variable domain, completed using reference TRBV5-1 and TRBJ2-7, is KAGVTQTPRYLIKTRGQQVTLSCSPISGHRSVSWYQQTPGQGLQFLFEYFSETQRNKGNFPGRFSGRQFSNSRSEMNVSTLELGDSALYLCASSQETGISYEQYFGPGTRLTVT.

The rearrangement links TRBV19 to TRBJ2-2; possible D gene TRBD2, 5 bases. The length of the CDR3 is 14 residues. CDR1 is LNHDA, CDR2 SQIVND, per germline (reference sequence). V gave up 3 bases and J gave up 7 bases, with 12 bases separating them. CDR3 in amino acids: CASSIGLGSGELFF. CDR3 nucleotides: TGTGCCAGTAGTATTGGGCTAGGGAGCGGGGAGCTGTTTTTT.

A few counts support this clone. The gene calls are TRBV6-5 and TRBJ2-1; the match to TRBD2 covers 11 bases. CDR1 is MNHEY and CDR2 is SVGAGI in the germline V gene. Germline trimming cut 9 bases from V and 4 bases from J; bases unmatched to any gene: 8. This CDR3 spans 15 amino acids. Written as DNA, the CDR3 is TGTGCCAGTGGGAATAGCGGGGGGGTTTACAATGAGCAGTTCTTC. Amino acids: CASGNSGGVYNEQFF.

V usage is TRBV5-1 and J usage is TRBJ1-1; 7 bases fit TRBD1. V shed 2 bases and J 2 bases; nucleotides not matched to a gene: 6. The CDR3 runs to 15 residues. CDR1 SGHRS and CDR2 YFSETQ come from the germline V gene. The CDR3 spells CASSLQLGGNTEAFF. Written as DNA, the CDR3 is TGCGCCAGCAGCTTACAACTAGGGGGCAACACTGAAGCTTTCTTT.

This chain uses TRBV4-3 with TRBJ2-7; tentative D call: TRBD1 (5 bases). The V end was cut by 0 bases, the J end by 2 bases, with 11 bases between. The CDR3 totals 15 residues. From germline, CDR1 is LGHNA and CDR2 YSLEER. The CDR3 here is CASSQDPRAPYEQYF. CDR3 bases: TGCGCCAGCAGCCAAGATCCCAGGGCCCCCTACGAGCAGTACTTC.

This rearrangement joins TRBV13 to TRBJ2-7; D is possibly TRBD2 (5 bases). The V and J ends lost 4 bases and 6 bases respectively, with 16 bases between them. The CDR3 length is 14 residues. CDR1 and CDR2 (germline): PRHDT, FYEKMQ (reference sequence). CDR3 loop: CASSSRAMRAEQYF. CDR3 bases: TGTGCCAGCAGCTCCCGGGCCATGAGGGCCGAGCAGTACTTC.

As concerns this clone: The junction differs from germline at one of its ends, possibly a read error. This CDR3 reads CSSSLRGTEAFF. CDR3 DNA: TGTTCCAGCAGCTTACGGGGCACTGAAGCTTTCTTT. The V gene is TRBV7-9, the J gene TRBJ1-1; D gene ambiguous. Per germline, CDR1 SEHNR and CDR2 FQNEAQ (reference sequence). This CDR3 is 12 amino acids long.

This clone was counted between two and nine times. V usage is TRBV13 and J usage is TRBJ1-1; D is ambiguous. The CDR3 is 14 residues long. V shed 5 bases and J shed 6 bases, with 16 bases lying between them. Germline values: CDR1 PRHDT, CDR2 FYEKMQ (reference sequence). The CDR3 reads CASSPGMRVAEAFF. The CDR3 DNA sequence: TGTGCCAGCAGCCCCGGGATGCGGGTCGCTGAAGCTTTCTTT.

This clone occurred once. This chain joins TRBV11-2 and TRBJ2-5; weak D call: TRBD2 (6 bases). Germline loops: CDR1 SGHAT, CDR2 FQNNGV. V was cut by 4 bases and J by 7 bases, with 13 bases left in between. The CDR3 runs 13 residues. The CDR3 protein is CASSSKPEGTQYF. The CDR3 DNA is TGTGCCAGCAGCTCCAAACCGGAGGGGACCCAGTACTTC.

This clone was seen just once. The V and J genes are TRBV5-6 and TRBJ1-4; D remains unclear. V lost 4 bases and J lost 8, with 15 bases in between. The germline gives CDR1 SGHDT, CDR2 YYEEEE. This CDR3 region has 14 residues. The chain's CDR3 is CASSLQAIGEKLFF. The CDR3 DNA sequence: TGTGCCAGCAGCCTGCAGGCAATAGGCGAAAAACTGTTTTTT.

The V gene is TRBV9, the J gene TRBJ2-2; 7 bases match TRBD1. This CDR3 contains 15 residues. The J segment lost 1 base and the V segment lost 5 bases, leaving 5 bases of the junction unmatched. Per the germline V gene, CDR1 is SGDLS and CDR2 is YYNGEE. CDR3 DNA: TGTGCCAGCAGATCCGGGACAGTGAACACCGGGGAGCTGTTTTTT. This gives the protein CASRSGTVNTGELFF. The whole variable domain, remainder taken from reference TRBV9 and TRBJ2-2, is DSGVTQTPKHLITATGQRVTLRCSPRSGDLSVYWYQQSLDQGLQFLIQYYNGEERAKGNILERFSAQQFPDLHSELNLSSLELGDSALYFCASRSGTVNTGELFFGEGSRLTVL.